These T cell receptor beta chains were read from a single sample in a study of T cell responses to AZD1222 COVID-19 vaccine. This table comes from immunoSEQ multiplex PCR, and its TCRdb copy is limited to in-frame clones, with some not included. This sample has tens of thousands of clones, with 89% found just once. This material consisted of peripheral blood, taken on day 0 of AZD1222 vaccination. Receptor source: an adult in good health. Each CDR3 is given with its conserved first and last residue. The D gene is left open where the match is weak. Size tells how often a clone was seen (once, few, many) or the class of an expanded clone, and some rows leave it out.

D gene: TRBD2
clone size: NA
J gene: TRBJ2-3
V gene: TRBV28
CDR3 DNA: TGTGCCAGCAGTCCCATTAGCGGGAGAGGCACAGATACGCAGTATTTT
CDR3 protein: CASSPISGRGTDTQYF

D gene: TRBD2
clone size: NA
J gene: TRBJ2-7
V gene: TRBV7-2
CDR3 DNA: TGTGCCAGCAGCAAAGTAGCGGGGGGGCCCTACGAGCAGTACTTC
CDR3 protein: CASSKVAGGPYEQYF

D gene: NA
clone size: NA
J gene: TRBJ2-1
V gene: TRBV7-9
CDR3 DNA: TGTGCCAGCAGCTTAGTGCGGTTGGTGGGCTCACCGTCGGAGAATGAGCAGTTCTTC
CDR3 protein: CASSLVRLVGSPSENEQFF

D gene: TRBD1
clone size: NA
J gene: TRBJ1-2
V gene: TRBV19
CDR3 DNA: TGTGCCAGTAGTGCGTGGACAGGGCTCAAAGAAGCTAACTATGGCTACACCTTC
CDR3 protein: CASSAWTGLKEANYGYTF

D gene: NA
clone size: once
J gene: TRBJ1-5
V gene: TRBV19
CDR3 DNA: TGTGCCAGCTGCCCACCAGGGTTTGCGAGCAATCAGCCCCAGCATTTT
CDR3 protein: CASCPPGFASNQPQHF

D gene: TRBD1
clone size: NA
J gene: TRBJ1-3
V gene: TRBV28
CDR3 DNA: TGTGCCATACAAACAGGGGGTGGAAACACCATATATTTT
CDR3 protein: CAIQTGGGNTIYF

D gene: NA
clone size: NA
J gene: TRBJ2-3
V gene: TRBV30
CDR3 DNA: TGTGCCTGGAGCGGCGGGACGTCAGATACGCAGTATTTT
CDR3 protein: CAWSGGTSDTQYF

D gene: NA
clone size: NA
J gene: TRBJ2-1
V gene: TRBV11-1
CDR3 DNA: TGTGCCAGCAGCCCCCCCGGACAGTTCGGTGAGCAGTTCTTC
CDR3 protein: CASSPPGQFGEQFF

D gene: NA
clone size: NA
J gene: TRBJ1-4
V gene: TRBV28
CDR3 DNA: TGTGCCAGCACCCGCCCTATGGAGTGGGGTGAAAAACTGTTTTTT
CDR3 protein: CASTRPMEWGEKLFF

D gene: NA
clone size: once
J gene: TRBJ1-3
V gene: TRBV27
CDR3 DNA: TGTGCCAGCAGTTATGGTACGGGTCCTGGAAACACCATATATTTT
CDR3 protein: CASSYGTGPGNTIYF

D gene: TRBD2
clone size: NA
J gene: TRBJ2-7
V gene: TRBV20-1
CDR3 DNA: TGCAGTGCCTGGATTAGACTAGCGGAGTACTTC
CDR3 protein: CSAWIRLAEYF

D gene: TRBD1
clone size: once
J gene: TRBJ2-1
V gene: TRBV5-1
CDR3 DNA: TGCGCCAGCAGCTTGGGTGCTCTGGGGACAGGGGTGTCAAATGAGCAGTTCTTC
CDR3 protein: CASSLGALGTGVSNEQFF

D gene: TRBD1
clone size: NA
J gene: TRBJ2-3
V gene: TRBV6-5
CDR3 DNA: TGTGCCAGCAGTTACTCCGGGACAGTAGCCGATACGCAGTATTTT
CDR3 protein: CASSYSGTVADTQYF

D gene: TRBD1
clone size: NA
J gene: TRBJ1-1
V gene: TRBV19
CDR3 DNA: TGTGCCAGTATGGGACAGGGGGCAACTGAAGCTTTCTTT
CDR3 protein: CASMGQGATEAFF

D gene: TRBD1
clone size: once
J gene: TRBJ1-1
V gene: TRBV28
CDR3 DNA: TGTGCCAGCAGCTGGGACAGGGCCACTTTCTTT
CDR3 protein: CASSWDRATFF

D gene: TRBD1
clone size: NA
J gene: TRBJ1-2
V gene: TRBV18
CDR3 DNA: TGTGCCAGCTCACCCACGTCGGGGACAGGGGATGAAAACACCTTC
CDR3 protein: CASSPTSGTGDENTF

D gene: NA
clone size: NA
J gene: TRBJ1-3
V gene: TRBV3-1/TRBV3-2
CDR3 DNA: TGTGCCAGCAGCCAAGGAGGCCCGCCGGACACCATATATTTT
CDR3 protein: CASSQGGPPDTIYF

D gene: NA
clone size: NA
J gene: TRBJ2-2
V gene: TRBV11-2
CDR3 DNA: TGTGCCAGCCTCAACACCGGGGAGCTGTTTTTT
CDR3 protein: CASLNTGELFF

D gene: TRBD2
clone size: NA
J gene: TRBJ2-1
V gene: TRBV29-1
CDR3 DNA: TGCAACTCACTAGCGGGAGCCAAGAATGAGCAGTTCTTC
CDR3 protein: CNSLAGAKNEQFF

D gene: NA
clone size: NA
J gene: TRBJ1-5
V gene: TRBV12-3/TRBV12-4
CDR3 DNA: TGTGCCAGCAGTTCGAGACGGACTGTTCAGCATTTT
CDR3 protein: CASSSRRTVQHF

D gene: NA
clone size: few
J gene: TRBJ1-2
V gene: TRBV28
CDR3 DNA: TGTGCCAGCAGTCTAACTAACTATGGCTACACCTTC
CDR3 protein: CASSLTNYGYTF

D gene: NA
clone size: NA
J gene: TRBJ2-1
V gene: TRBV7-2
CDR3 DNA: TGTGCCAGCAGCTCCGGACCCAACTCCTACAATGAGCAGTTCTTC
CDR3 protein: CASSSGPNSYNEQFF

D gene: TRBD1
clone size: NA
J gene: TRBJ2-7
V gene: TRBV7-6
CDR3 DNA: TGTGCCAGCAGCGGCCGGACAGGCCCCTACGAGCAGTACTTC
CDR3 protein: CASSGRTGPYEQYF

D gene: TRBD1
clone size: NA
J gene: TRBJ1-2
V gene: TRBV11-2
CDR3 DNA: TGTGCCAGCAGCTTATCCGACAGGGGTGGCTACACCTTC
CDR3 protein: CASSLSDRGGYTF

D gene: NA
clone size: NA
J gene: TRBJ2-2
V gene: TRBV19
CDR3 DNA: TGTGCCAGTAGTACGCAAACCGGGGAGCTGTTTTTT
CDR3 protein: CASSTQTGELFF

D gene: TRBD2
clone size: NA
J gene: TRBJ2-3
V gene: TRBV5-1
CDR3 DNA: TGCGCCAGCAATAGGGCGGGAGAGGAGGGTACGCAGTATTTT
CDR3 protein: CASNRAGEEGTQYF

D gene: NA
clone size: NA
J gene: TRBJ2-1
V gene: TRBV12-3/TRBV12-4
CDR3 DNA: TGTGCCAGCAGTGTACTAGGCAATGAGCAGTTCTTC
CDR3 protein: CASSVLGNEQFF

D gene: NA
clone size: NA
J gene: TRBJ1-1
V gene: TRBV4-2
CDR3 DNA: TGTGCCAGCAGCCAAGTGGGGGGTGGGGACACTGAAGCTTTCTTT
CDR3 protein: CASSQVGGGDTEAFF

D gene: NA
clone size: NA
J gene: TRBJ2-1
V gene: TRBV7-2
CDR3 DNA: TGTGCCAGCAGCTCCCGCGTGGACATTCGGCTGTTCTTC
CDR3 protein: CASSSRVDIRLFF

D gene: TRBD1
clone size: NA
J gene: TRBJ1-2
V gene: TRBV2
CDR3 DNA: TGTGCCAGCAGTGCCGGGACAGGCTATGGCTACACCTTC
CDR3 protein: CASSAGTGYGYTF

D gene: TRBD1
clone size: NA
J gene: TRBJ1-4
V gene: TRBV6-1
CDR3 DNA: TGTGCCAGCAGTGAAGGGGGGGCAGGGGGTGAAAAACTGTTTTTT
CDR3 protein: CASSEGGAGGEKLFF

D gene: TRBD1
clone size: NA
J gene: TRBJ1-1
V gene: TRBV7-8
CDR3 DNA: TGTGCCAGCAGCCCTCCCGACAGGGATGAAGCTTTCTTT
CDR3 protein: CASSPPDRDEAFF

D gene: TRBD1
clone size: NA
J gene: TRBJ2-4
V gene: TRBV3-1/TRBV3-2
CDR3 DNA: TGTGCCAGCAGCCAAAGGGACAGCAAAAACATTCAGTACTTC
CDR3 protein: CASSQRDSKNIQYF

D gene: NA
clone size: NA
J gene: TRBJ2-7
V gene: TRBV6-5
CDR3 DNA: TGTGCCAGCGGGTCGGGAGTAGGAGACTACGAGCAGTACTTC
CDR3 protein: CASGSGVGDYEQYF

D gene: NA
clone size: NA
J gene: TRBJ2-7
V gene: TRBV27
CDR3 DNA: TGTGCCAGCAGTCCCTCAGGCCGCTTCGAGCAGTACTTC
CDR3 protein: CASSPSGRFEQYF

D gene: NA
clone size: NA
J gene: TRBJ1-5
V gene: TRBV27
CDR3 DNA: TGTGCCAGCAGTATGACAGGTTTTGGGTGGTTCGACCAGCCCCAGCATTTT
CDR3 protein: CASSMTGFGWFDQPQHF

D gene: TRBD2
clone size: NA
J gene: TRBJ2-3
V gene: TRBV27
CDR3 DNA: TGTGCCAGCAGACTTGATAGCGGGAGGGCCTTGTATACGCAGTATTTT
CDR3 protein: CASRLDSGRALYTQYF

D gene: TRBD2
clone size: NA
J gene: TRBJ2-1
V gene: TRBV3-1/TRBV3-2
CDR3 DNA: TGTGCCAGCAGCCAAGATGGAGGAGGGCTAGCGGGGGCCAATGAGCAGTTCTTC
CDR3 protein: CASSQDGGGLAGANEQFF

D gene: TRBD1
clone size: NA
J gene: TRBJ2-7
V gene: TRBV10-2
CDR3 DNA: TGCGCCAGCAGCGCGGACAGGGGGCCCCTCCAGCAGTACTTC
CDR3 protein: CASSADRGPLQQYF

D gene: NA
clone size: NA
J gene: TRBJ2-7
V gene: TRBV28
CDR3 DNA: TGTGCCAGCAGTTTGTGGAGGTACGAGCAGTACTTC
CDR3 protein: CASSLWRYEQYF

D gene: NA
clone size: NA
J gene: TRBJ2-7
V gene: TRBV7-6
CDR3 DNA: TGTGCCAGCAGCTCCGTTCTAGCGCCTCGCAGGAACGAGCAGTACTTC
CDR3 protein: CASSSVLAPRRNEQYF

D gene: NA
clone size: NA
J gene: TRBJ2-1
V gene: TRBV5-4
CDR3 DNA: TGTGCCAGCAGCTCTGGGGTCCAAAATGAGCAGTTCTTC
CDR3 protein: CASSSGVQNEQFF